The T cell receptor beta chain described here comes from a study of blood T cell repertoires in COVID-19. Per germline, CDR1 SGHDT and CDR2 YYEEEE. The V and J ends lost 2 bases and 5 bases respectively, with 8 bases between them. The CDR3 totals 13 residues. The table came from immunoSEQ multiplex PCR; TCRdb's copy has only in-frame clones and leaves some out. The sample holds 190,000 or so clones, 85% seen once. Participants came from under 30 US areas, aged roughly 18 to 100 years. V and J are TRBV5-6 and TRBJ2-1, with no clear D. This clonotype originated in a man in his forties who had recovered from COVID-19. Sequences were obtained from PBMCs or T cells enriched from blood (not recorded which). CDR3 sequence: CASSFARDNEQFF. The CDR3 DNA sequence: TGTGCCAGCAGCTTCGCAAGAGACAATGAGCAGTTCTTC.